This passage covers 32 T cell receptor beta chains from one sample sequenced in a study of T cells after yellow fever vaccination. TCRdb re-called the 5' RACE reads with MiXCR, one entry per CDR3 protein. Of fewer than 450,000 distinct CDR3 sequences in the sample, under 14% were seen once. The source material was PBMCs, sampled on the day of the first yellow fever vaccination. These receptor sequences come from a man aged 18-30 years who received the YFV17D yellow fever vaccine.

CDR3 protein: CAWRKPAATYEQYF. The CDR3 nucleotides are TGTGCCTGGAGAAAACCCGCGGCCACCTACGAGCAGTACTTC. The genes are TRBV30 and TRBJ2-7; D is unresolved. The CDR3 is 14 amino acids. Trimming removed 3 bases at V and 2 bases at J, with 14 bases between. CDR1 is GTSNPN, CDR2 SVGIG, per germline (reference sequence).

This clonotype was seen a handful of times. This chain joins TRBV29-1 and TRBJ2-1; no clear D gene. From germline, CDR1 is SQVTM and CDR2 ANQGSEA. The CDR3 runs to 11 residues. V was pared by 3 bases and J by 10 bases, with 10 bases between. DNA of the CDR3: TGCAGCGTTGAGATTAGCCGAGAGCAGTTCTTC. Amino acid sequence: CSVEISREQFF.

CDR3 protein: CASSQDRMLNTEAFF. DNA of the CDR3: TGCGCCAGCAGCCAAGACCGGATGCTGAACACTGAAGCTTTCTTT. The V call is TRBV4-3, the J call TRBJ1-1; D not certain. V gave up 0 bases and J gave up 0 bases, with 8 bases separating them. CDR1 and CDR2 from the germline V gene are LGHNA and YSLEER. The CDR3 totals 15 residues.

Only a few counts were recorded for this clonotype. The genes are TRBV20-1 and TRBJ2-1; TRBD2 is a possible D gene (6 bases). In germline, CDR1 is DFQATT, CDR2 SNEGSKA (reference sequence). The V gene lost 4 bases and the J gene lost 8 bases, with 18 bases spanning the gap. This CDR3 region has 14 residues. This chain's CDR3 is CSANPAGAGHEQFF. In DNA form, the CDR3 reads TGCAGTGCTAACCCAGCGGGTGCGGGGCATGAGCAGTTCTTC.

This clonotype was recorded many times. The rearrangement links TRBV6-1 to TRBJ2-2, with D perhaps matching TRBD1 (6 bases). Germline CDR1 is MNHNS and CDR2 is SASEGT. The CDR3 loop spans 14 amino acids. Trimming stripped 5 bases from V and 3 bases from J, with 10 bases between. In DNA form, the CDR3 reads TGTGCCAGCAGTCAGACAGGATACACCGGGGAGCTGTTTTTT. Translated, it gives CASSQTGYTGELFF.

This clonotype was seen ten or more times. The rearrangement links TRBV7-9 to TRBJ1-2; D might be TRBD1 (5 bases). Deletions cut 5 bases from V and 8 bases from J, with 12 bases between. The CDR3 is 12 amino acids. In germline, CDR1 is SEHNR, CDR2 FQNEAQ (reference sequence). CDR3 region: CASSRAPGGYTF. The DNA of the CDR3 is TGTGCCAGCAGCCGTGCCCCAGGGGGCTACACCTTC.

This clonotype occurred a few times. The genes are TRBV6-5 and TRBJ2-1, with 9 bases that match TRBD1. Germline CDR1 and CDR2: MNHEY and SVGAGI. This CDR3 is built from 15 residues. J was trimmed by 7 bases and V by 2 bases; bases with no gene match: 6. For the CDR3, the DNA is TGTGCCAGCAGTTACCGGGGACAGGGAGGGAATGAGCAGTTCTTC. Translated, it gives CASSYRGQGGNEQFF.

The gene calls are TRBV5-5 and TRBJ1-4; TRBD1 agrees at 11 bases. Germline V gives CDR1 SGHKS, CDR2 YYEKEE (reference sequence). Trimming removed 4 bases from V and 5 bases from J; junction bases left unmatched: 4. The length of the CDR3 is 15 residues. This CDR3 reads CASSLRDRGNEKLFF. The CDR3 DNA follows: TGTGCCAGCAGCCTCCGGGACAGGGGGAATGAAAAACTGTTTTTT.

A remark on this clonotype: One junction end does not reproduce the germline sequence, and a read error may be involved. The chain couples TRBV12-3 or TRBV12-4 to TRBJ2-3; TRBD2 matches 13 bases. The CDR3 is made up of 18 amino acids. The CDR3 here is CACSDAGTSGGDTDTQYF. As DNA, the CDR3 is TGTGCCTGCAGCGACGCTGGTACTAGCGGGGGGGACACAGATACGCAGTATTTT.

This clonotype was counted between two and nine times. CDR3 sequence reads: CAGDGVEQFF. In DNA, the CDR3 is TGTGCCGGAGACGGGGTTGAGCAGTTCTTC. This chain uses TRBV2 with TRBJ2-1; perhaps TRBD2 as D (5 bases). The V and J ends lost 11 bases and 9 bases respectively, with 11 bases between them. The CDR3 is 10 amino acids. CDR1 is SNHLY and CDR2 is FYNNEI in the germline V gene.

This clonotype was seen only a few times. This chain joins TRBV20-1 and TRBJ1-5; D is ambiguous. V was cut by 6 bases and J by 7 bases, with 16 bases left in between. Germline V lookup: CDR1 DFQATT, CDR2 SNEGSKA (reference sequence). There are 13 residues in the CDR3. The CDR3 is CSALTPDGQPQHF. For the CDR3, the DNA is TGCAGTGCCCTGACCCCGGACGGGCAGCCCCAGCATTTT.

The chain is built from TRBV7-2 and TRBJ2-7; D call uncertain. This CDR3 is 12 amino acids long. Trimming took 2 bases from V and 4 from J, leaving 6 bases between them. Germline loops: CDR1 SGHTA, CDR2 FQGNSA. This chain's CDR3 is CASSLNVYEQYV. DNA of the CDR3: TGTGCCAGCAGCTTAAATGTTTACGAGCAGTACGTC.

This clonotype was seen only a few times. The rearrangement links TRBV6-1 to TRBJ2-1, with 8 bases identical to TRBD2. Germline loops: CDR1 MNHNS, CDR2 SASEGT. Trimming at V came to 6 bases and at J to 8 bases, leaving 9 bases not matched to a gene. The CDR3 is made up of 14 amino acids. The CDR3 nucleotides read TGTGCCAGCAGAGCTGCCCGGGGGGGGGATGAGCAGTTCTTC. Amino acid sequence: CASRAARGGDEQFF.

The chain employs TRBV6-1 and TRBJ2-5; the D gene is possibly TRBD1 (5 bases). The CDR3 extends over 15 amino acids. CDR1 is MNHNS and CDR2 is SASEGT in the germline V gene. V gave up 6 bases and J gave up 1 base, with 15 bases separating them. The CDR3 loop reads CASRDRRQIQETQYF. As DNA, the CDR3 is TGTGCCAGCAGAGACCGCCGACAGATCCAAGAGACCCAGTACTTC.

The chain uses TRBV29-1 and TRBJ2-3, with a possible D match to TRBD2 (6 bases). The CDR3 is 16 amino acids. Trimming left V 7 bases short and J 8 bases short, with 28 bases between. CDR1 and CDR2 from the germline V gene are SQVTM and ANQGSEA. CDR3: CSARGAAGTPLSTQYF. The DNA for the CDR3 is TGCAGCGCTCGTGGGGCAGCGGGCACCCCGTTGTCTACGCAGTATTTT.

Ten or more counts support this clonotype. CDR3 sequence reads: CASSPGLRYNEQFF. In DNA, the CDR3 is TGTGCCAGCAGCCCGGGACTCCGCTACAATGAGCAGTTCTTC. V is TRBV7-9 and J is TRBJ2-1; perhaps TRBD2 as D (6 bases). The CDR3 sequence is 14 residues long. Germline CDR1 reads SEHNR; CDR2 reads FQNEAQ (reference sequence). With 5 bases removed from V and 3 bases from J, the gap between germline ends came to 11 bases.

This clonotype was seen only a few times. The chain carries TRBV11-1 and TRBJ2-7; tentative D call: TRBD1 (6 bases). Trimming removed 7 bases at V and 1 base at J, with 14 bases between. Germline assignment: CDR1 SGHAT and CDR2 FQDESV (reference sequence). The CDR3 consists of 14 residues. The CDR3 loop is CASKRGHSSYEQYV. Written as DNA, the CDR3 is TGTGCCAGCAAGAGGGGACATTCGTCCTACGAGCAGTACGTC.

The rearrangement joins TRBV3-1 to TRBJ1-2; D remains unclear. The germline gives CDR1 LGHDT, CDR2 YNNKEL (reference sequence). V lost 0 bases and J 10 bases, leaving 12 bases between the germline ends. CDR3 size: 13 residues. In nucleotides, the CDR3 is TGTGCCAGCAGCCAAGATCTTGGACGCCCCTACACCTTC. Its translation: CASSQDLGRPYTF.

The chain has TRBV12-3 or TRBV12-4 and TRBJ2-1; the match to TRBD2 covers 11 bases. Losses at the gene ends were 5 bases for V and 6 bases for J; bases not matched to a gene: 6. This CDR3 has 15 residues. The DNA for the CDR3 is TGTGCCAGCAGTCCCCTAGCGGGGGGATTCAATGAGCAGTTCTTC. This gives the protein CASSPLAGGFNEQFF.

Comments on this clonotype: At one boundary the junction diverges from the germline segment, which might be a read error. V usage is TRBV9 and J usage is TRBJ2-3; D unclear. CDR1 SGDLS and CDR2 YYNGEE come from the germline V gene. The CDR3 runs to 11 residues. CDR3 sequence: CASGVADTQYF. The CDR3 nucleotides read TGTGCCAGCGGCGTAGCAGATACGCAGTATTTT.

The chain combines TRBV20-1 with TRBJ1-4, with D hard to call. Per germline, CDR1 DFQATT and CDR2 SNEGSKA (reference sequence). Trimming took off 6 bases at V and 3 bases at J, with 17 bases between the two ends. The CDR3 runs to 15 residues. Here the CDR3 DNA reads TGCAGTGCCCCGCCGAACCAAGCCCCTAATGAAAAACTGTTTTTT. It specifies CSAPPNQAPNEKLFF.

This sequence joins TRBV6-2 or TRBV6-3 and TRBJ2-4; no firm D call. V was cut by 7 bases and J by 1 base, with 14 bases left in between. Germline CDR1 reads MNHEY; CDR2 reads SVGEGT. This CDR3 spans 15 amino acids. DNA for the CDR3: TGTGCCAGCACCCTCAGCCGCCTGGCCAAAAACATTCAGTACTTC. The encoded protein is CASTLSRLAKNIQYF.

This clonotype was counted ten times or more. The chain employs TRBV30 and TRBJ2-5; the match to TRBD1 covers 9 bases. J lost 2 bases, V lost 3 bases, and 7 bases had no gene match. Germline V gene sequence: CDR1 GTSNPN, CDR2 SVGIG (reference sequence). This CDR3 is 15 amino acids long. The CDR3 bases are TGTGCCTGGAGACGCCGGGACAGGGTTCAAGAGACCCAGTACTTC. It translates to CAWRRRDRVQETQYF.

This clonotype was observed at least ten times. The chain employs TRBV27 and TRBJ2-7; D may be TRBD2 (6 bases). The germline CDR1 and CDR2 sequences are MNHEY and SMNVEV (reference sequence). The CDR3 contains 16 residues. The ends were cut back, 5 bases at V and 2 bases at J, with 19 bases in the middle. The DNA of the CDR3 is TGTGCCAGCAGTAACCGCGGGGCGGCCCGAACCTACGAGCAGTACTTC. Protein product: CASSNRGAARTYEQYF.

Only a few counts were recorded for this clonotype. The chain has TRBV6-2 or TRBV6-3 and TRBJ2-3, with a possible D match to TRBD1 (5 bases). Trimming left V 6 bases short and J 9 bases short, with 13 bases between. The CDR3 extends over 12 amino acids. Germline CDR1 and CDR2: MNHEY and SVGEGT. The CDR3 DNA sequence: TGTGCCAGCAGAACCAGGGTGGGCACGCAGTATTTT. Amino acids: CASRTRVGTQYF.

This clonotype appeared a few times. V is TRBV5-1 and J is TRBJ2-5; D call uncertain. V lost 5 bases and J 5 bases, leaving 16 bases between the germline ends. Germline values: CDR1 SGHRS, CDR2 YFSETQ. The CDR3 is 14 residues long. The CDR3 DNA reads as TGCGCCAGCAGGAACGTCACCTCGGTCGAGACCCAGTACTTC. Translating it yields CASRNVTSVETQYF.

This clonotype was seen more than once but under ten times. V and J are TRBV4-1 and TRBJ2-1; D unresolved. The length of the CDR3 is 13 residues. Trimming pared 4 bases from V and 10 bases from J, leaving 14 bases between. Germline V gives CDR1 MGHRA, CDR2 YSYEKL. The CDR3 region has the DNA TGCGCCAGCAGCCCAGAAGGGCTCGGAGAGCAGTTCTTC. Translated: CASSPEGLGEQFF.

This clonotype appeared a few times. This rearrangement joins TRBV4-3 to TRBJ2-3; D not certain. Germline V gives CDR1 LGHNA, CDR2 YSLEER. Trimming left V 1 base short and J 2 bases short, with 22 bases between. The CDR3 extends over 19 amino acids. The CDR3 protein is CASSQGLARTVPVTDTQYF. In nucleotides, the CDR3 is TGCGCCAGCAGCCAAGGGTTAGCCCGCACCGTACCTGTCACAGATACGCAGTATTTT.

This clonotype was counted between two and nine times. As DNA, the CDR3 is TGCAGCGTAGAGCGGGACCCAGACAATGAGCAGTTCTTC. Protein sequence: CSVERDPDNEQFF. The chain couples TRBV29-1 to TRBJ2-1; 7 bases match TRBD2. The CDR3 has 13 amino acids. Germline V gene sequence: CDR1 SQVTM, CDR2 ANQGSEA. Trimming took 6 bases from V and 5 from J; bases not matched to a gene: 7.

The chain links TRBV12-3 or TRBV12-4 to TRBJ1-2; D might be TRBD1 (6 bases). Trimming left V 5 bases short and J 5 bases short, with 18 bases between. The length of the CDR3 is 15 residues. Here the CDR3 DNA reads TGTGCCAGCAGTCCCTTACAGGGAAACATTTATGGCTACACCTTC. Protein product: CASSPLQGNIYGYTF.

This clonotype was counted a few times. The chain has TRBV5-1 and TRBJ2-1; 7 nucleotides align to TRBD2. The germline gives CDR1 SGHRS, CDR2 YFSETQ. This CDR3 contains 18 residues. The V gene end was trimmed by 6 bases and the J gene end by 0 bases; junction bases not matched to a gene: 15. Written as DNA, the CDR3 is TGCGCCAGCACCCCCGTAAGTAGCGGGTTCAGCTCCTACAATGAGCAGTTCTTC. Translating it yields CASTPVSSGFSSYNEQFF.

The chain recombines TRBV20-1 with TRBJ1-2; D might be TRBD1 (5 bases). The germline CDR1 and CDR2 sequences are DFQATT and SNEGSKA (reference sequence). The CDR3 length is 15 residues. V lost 2 bases and J 4 bases, leaving 17 bases between the germline ends. The chain's CDR3 is CSARPAPGSGYGYTF. CDR3 sequence (DNA): TGCAGTGCTAGACCCGCTCCAGGGTCGGGCTATGGCTACACCTTC.